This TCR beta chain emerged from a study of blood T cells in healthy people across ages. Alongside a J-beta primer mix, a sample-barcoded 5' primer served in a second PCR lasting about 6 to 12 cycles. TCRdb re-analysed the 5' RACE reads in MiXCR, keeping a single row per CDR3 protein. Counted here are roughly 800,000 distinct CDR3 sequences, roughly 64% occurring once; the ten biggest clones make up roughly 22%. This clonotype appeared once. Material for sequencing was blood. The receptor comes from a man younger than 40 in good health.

The CDR3: CASGGGPIDGYTF. As DNA, the CDR3 is TGTGCCAGCGGTGGGGGACCTATAGATGGCTACACCTTC. The V call is TRBV4-2, the J call TRBJ1-2; a possible D gene is TRBD1 (5 bases). V was cut by 8 bases and J by 6 bases, with 16 bases left in between. Germline V gives CDR1 LGHNA, CDR2 YNFKEQ. The CDR3 loop spans 13 amino acids.